A single sample gave rise to the 31 T cell receptor beta chains below, sequenced in a study of blood T cell repertoires in COVID-19. Generated by immunoSEQ multiplex PCR, the TCRdb table keeps only in-frame clones and is missing some. The repertoire has 270,000 or so clones, about 89% of them found once; the top ten carry approximately 2.4%. The sample was PBMCs or T cells enriched from blood (not recorded which). The receptors derive from a woman in her late teens or twenties who had recovered from COVID-19.

The chain recombines TRBV11-2 with TRBJ2-1; 8 positions match TRBD2. After removal of 0 bases from V and 3 bases from J, the junction contained 1 base not matched to a gene. CDR3 length: 15 residues. Germline CDR1 is SGHAT and CDR2 is FQNNGV. CDR3 region: CASSLERGDYNEQFF. The CDR3 DNA follows: TGTGCCAGCAGCTTAGAGCGGGGGGACTACAATGAGCAGTTCTTC.

The count of this clone is one. This sequence joins TRBV27 and TRBJ2-5, with D tentatively TRBD2 (5 bases). This CDR3 has 16 residues. Germline lookup yields CDR1 MNHEY and CDR2 SMNVEV (reference sequence). V lost 6 bases to trimming and J lost 5 bases, with 22 bases between them. CDR3 coding DNA: TGTGCCAGCAGACAGATACGGACTCGTCGTTGGGAGACCCAGTACTTC. It yields the protein CASRQIRTRRWETQYF.

The rearrangement links TRBV6-1 to TRBJ1-5, with D uncertain. Trimming took off 1 base at V and 2 bases at J, with 9 bases between the two ends. Germline V lookup: CDR1 MNHNS, CDR2 SASEGT. The CDR3 length is 15 residues. The CDR3: CASSEVSRGNQPQHF. The CDR3 DNA reads as TGTGCCAGCAGTGAAGTATCTCGGGGCAATCAGCCCCAGCATTTT.

The V call is TRBV19, the J call TRBJ2-5, with D perhaps TRBD2 (6 bases). Trimming left V 1 base short and J 7 bases short, with 16 bases between. In germline, CDR1 is LNHDA, CDR2 SQIVND (reference sequence). The CDR3 loop spans 15 amino acids. Here the CDR3 reads CASSIGTIPPGTQYF. The CDR3 DNA sequence: TGTGCCAGTAGTATAGGGACTATCCCCCCAGGGACCCAGTACTTC.

This clone was recorded only once. This chain uses TRBV21-1 with TRBJ2-7; the table's D call, TRBD2, has no DNA check behind it. TRBV21-1 is noted as a pseudogene. The CDR3 is 14 amino acids. The CDR3 protein is CASSKGEASYEQYF. Here the CDR3 DNA reads TGTGCCAGCAGCAAAGGGGAGGCCTCCTACGAGCAGTACTTC.

This chain joins TRBV7-2 and TRBJ2-7; D may be TRBD1 (5 bases). V lost 3 bases, J lost 2 bases, and 17 bases lay in between. CDR3 length: 16 residues. Germline CDR1 reads SGHTA; CDR2 reads FQGNSA. CDR3: CASSLNLDRIPYEQYF. CDR3 bases: TGTGCCAGCAGCTTGAACCTAGACAGAATACCCTACGAGCAGTACTTC.

The J gene is TRBJ2-3, the V gene TRBV28; perhaps TRBD2 as D (7 bases). Germline V gene lookup returns CDR1 MDHEN and CDR2 SYDVKM. Trimming stripped 2 bases from V and 0 bases from J, with 18 bases between. The CDR3 contains 18 residues. This chain's CDR3 is CASSLPLRGGASTDTQYF. The CDR3 DNA sequence: TGTGCCAGCAGTTTACCCTTGAGGGGGGGCGCTAGCACAGATACGCAGTATTTT.

The chain combines TRBV28 with TRBJ2-1, with TRBD2 matching 7 bases. The CDR3 contains 17 residues. Trimming cost V 5 bases and J 1 base; bases outside gene matches: 11. CDR1 MDHEN and CDR2 SYDVKM come from the germline V gene. The CDR3 region has the DNA TGTGCCAGCAGTCCCCGGGGTAGCGGGCCGTCCTACAATGAGCAGTTCTTC. Translated, it gives CASSPRGSGPSYNEQFF.

This chain connects TRBV11-2 to TRBJ2-1, with 14 nucleotides matching TRBD2. The length of the CDR3 is 18 residues. Trimming removed 5 bases from V and 3 bases from J; junction bases left unmatched: 9. Germline assignment: CDR1 SGHAT and CDR2 FQNNGV. This CDR3 reads CASSPSPGTSGGYNEQFF. CDR3 nucleotides: TGTGCCAGCAGCCCTAGCCCCGGGACTAGCGGGGGCTACAATGAGCAGTTCTTC.

This clone was seen only once. V usage is TRBV15 and J usage is TRBJ2-7, with 7 bases identical to TRBD2. The CDR3 extends over 16 amino acids. The germline CDR1 and CDR2 sequences are LNHNV and YYDKDF (reference sequence). The V segment lost 0 bases and the J segment 2 bases; nucleotides outside the gene matches: 7. The CDR3 reads CATSREDTGTTYEQYF. CDR3 sequence (DNA): TGTGCCACCAGCAGAGAGGACACCGGGACTACCTACGAGCAGTACTTC.

Note on this clone: The sample has other DNA sequences that encode this CDR3 too. The V call is TRBV30, the J call TRBJ1-1; no definite D call. The CDR3 runs 13 residues. CDR1 and CDR2 (germline): GTSNPN, SVGIG (reference sequence). V was trimmed by 3 bases and J by 1 base, leaving 9 bases between them. CDR3 amino acids: CAWSVNRNTEAFF. The CDR3 DNA sequence: TGTGCCTGGAGCGTTAACAGGAACACTGAAGCTTTCTTT.

The gene calls are TRBV27 and TRBJ1-1; 9 bases fit TRBD1. Germline loops: CDR1 MNHEY, CDR2 SMNVEV (reference sequence). Losses at the gene ends were 6 bases for V and 3 bases for J; bases not matched to a gene: 5. The CDR3 has 14 residues. The CDR3 sequence: CASRHRDRDTEAFF. CDR3 DNA: TGTGCCAGCAGGCACCGGGACAGGGACACTGAAGCTTTCTTT.

The chain employs TRBV5-5 and TRBJ1-1; weak D call: TRBD1 (6 bases). Germline V gives CDR1 SGHKS, CDR2 YYEKEE (reference sequence). Trimming cost V 5 bases and J 7 bases, with 15 bases left between them. The CDR3 loop spans 13 amino acids. The CDR3 loop is CASSYQGLGEAFF. In DNA, the CDR3 is TGTGCCAGCAGTTATCAGGGGCTTGGTGAAGCTTTCTTT.

The chain carries TRBV12-2 and TRBJ2-2; TRBD1, as called in the table, went unchecked against the DNA. TRBV12-2 is noted as a pseudogene. The CDR3 runs to 17 residues. The CDR3 nucleotides are TGTGCAAGTCGCCCCCGGGACAGGGTTCAGTACACCGGGGAGCTGTTTTTT. Its protein is CASRPRDRVQYTGELFF.

The gene calls are TRBV7-8 and TRBJ1-6; 7 nucleotides line up with TRBD1. The junction had 5 bases not matched to a gene; V was cut back by 5 bases and J by 10 bases. The CDR3 totals 13 residues. The germline CDR1 and CDR2 sequences are SGHVS and FQNEAQ. Here the CDR3 DNA reads TGTGCCAGCAGCGCCCAACAGGGGTCACCCCTCCACTTT. Protein: CASSAQQGSPLHF.

The rearrangement joins TRBV2 to TRBJ1-2; D perhaps matches TRBD1 (6 bases). The V end lost 6 bases, the J end lost 8 bases, and 16 bases lay between the germline ends. This CDR3 comprises 13 residues. CDR1 and CDR2 (germline): SNHLY, FYNNEI. The CDR3 reads CASRAQGSRGYTF. CDR3 bases: TGTGCCAGCAGGGCACAGGGTTCCAGGGGCTACACCTTC.

The chain recombines TRBV5-1 with TRBJ2-5, with TRBD1 matching 7 bases. The CDR3 loop spans 17 amino acids. Germline CDR1 is SGHRS and CDR2 is YFSETQ. V gave up 5 bases and J gave up 5 bases; unmatched junction bases: 18. DNA of the CDR3: TGCGCCAGCAGGCAAACAATTGCTGGGGACAGTAGGGAGACCCAGTACTTC. Protein product: CASRQTIAGDSRETQYF.

V usage is TRBV5-1 and J usage is TRBJ2-1; 12 bases are shared with TRBD2. V shed 0 bases, J shed 4 bases, and the junction held 5 bases outside the gene matches. CDR1 and CDR2 from the germline V gene are SGHRS and YFSETQ. This CDR3 has 17 residues. The DNA of the CDR3 is TGCGCCAGCAGCTTGGACCTAGCGGGGGGGCTTTACAATGAGCAGTTCTTC. Its protein is CASSLDLAGGLYNEQFF.

The chain recombines TRBV12-5 with TRBJ2-3; no definite D call. Per the germline V gene, CDR1 is LGHNT and CDR2 is FRNRAP. The V gene lost 2 bases and the J gene lost 3 bases, with 9 bases spanning the gap. This CDR3 has 14 residues. CDR3 sequence reads: CASGLLQATDTQYF. The CDR3 DNA reads as TGTGCTAGTGGTTTGTTGCAGGCTACAGATACGCAGTATTTT. Complete variable domain (other parts from reference TRBV12-5 and TRBJ2-3): DARVTQTPRHKVTEMGQEVTMRCQPILGHNTVFWYRQTMMQGLELLAYFRNRAPLDDSGMPKDRFSAEMPDATLATLKIQPSEPRDSAVYFCASGLLQATDTQYFGPGTRLTVL.

In this sample, this clone turned up once. The J gene is TRBJ2-7, the V gene TRBV2; TRBD2 matches at 11 bases. Germline-derived CDR1 and CDR2 are SNHLY and FYNNEI. Trimming at V came to 8 bases and at J to 1 base, leaving 4 bases not matched to a gene. The CDR3 is made up of 14 amino acids. The CDR3 coding sequence is TGTGCCAGCCTTGGGACTAGCGGATCCTACGAGCAGTACTTC. Translated: CASLGTSGSYEQYF. The full variable domain, rest sourced from reference TRBV2 and TRBJ2-7, is EPEVTQTPSHQVTQMGQEVILRCVPISNHLYFYWYRQILGQKVEFLVSFYNNEISEKSEIFDDQFSVERPDGSNFTLKIRSTKLEDSAMYFCASLGTSGSYEQYFGPGTRLTVT.

The count of this clone is one. The chain joins TRBV7-3 to TRBJ2-7, with D possibly being TRBD2 (6 bases). V lost 2 bases, J lost 1 base, and 12 bases lay in between. The CDR3 is 15 residues long. The V gene's germline CDR1 is SGHTA and CDR2 FQGTGA. DNA for the CDR3: TGTGCCAGCAGCTTATGGCCCGGGAGATCCTACGAGCAGTACTTC. Protein: CASSLWPGRSYEQYF. Supplemented by reference TRBV7-3 and TRBJ2-7, the full variable domain reads GAGVSQTPSNKVTEKGKYVELRCDPISGHTALYWYRQSLGQGPEFLIYFQGTGAADDSGLPNDRFFAVRPEGSVSTLKIQRTERGDSAVYLCASSLWPGRSYEQYFGPGTRLTVT.

This clone was recorded a few times. This chain joins TRBV4-1 and TRBJ2-7; 8 nucleotides agree with TRBD1. Germline V CDR1 and CDR2: MGHRA, YSYEKL. With V trimmed by 8 bases and J by 6 bases, 18 bases remained unmatched. This CDR3 is 16 amino acids long. DNA of the CDR3: TGCGCCAGCGCTTCACTCGCAGGGGGCGCGGAGGGCGAGCAGTACTTC. Amino acids: CASASLAGGAEGEQYF.

The rearrangement joins TRBV5-1 to TRBJ1-2; TRBD1 might be the D (6 bases). The ends were cut back, 0 bases at V and 8 bases at J, with 17 bases in the middle. The CDR3 totals 15 residues. CDR1 and CDR2 (germline): SGHRS, YFSETQ. The CDR3 coding sequence is TGCGCCAGCAGCTTGGAGGGTCTGGGGGCACAGGGCTACACCTTC. This codes for CASSLEGLGAQGYTF.

The chain joins TRBV11-1 to TRBJ1-1; D uncertain. This CDR3 is built from 16 residues. With 1 base removed from V and 0 bases from J, the gap between germline ends came to 12 bases. The V gene's germline CDR1 is SGHAT and CDR2 FQDESV (reference sequence). CDR3 residues: CASSLGAVTLNTEAFF. The CDR3 DNA follows: TGTGCCAGCAGCTTAGGGGCCGTTACGTTGAACACTGAAGCTTTCTTT.

J is TRBJ2-3 and V is TRBV7-8; possibly TRBD2 for D (6 bases). V lost 5 bases and J lost 1, with 16 bases in between. Germline V gene sequence: CDR1 SGHVS, CDR2 FQNEAQ. This CDR3 comprises 16 residues. CDR3 nucleotide sequence: TGTGCCAGCAGCCCTCAAAGGGGAGGAGGCACAGATACGCAGTATTTT. Its translation: CASSPQRGGGTDTQYF.

This clone was seen more than once but under ten times. The CDR3 reads CSVEVGQGTDTQYF. The CDR3 nucleotides are TGCAGCGTTGAAGTGGGACAGGGTACAGATACGCAGTATTTT. The chain has TRBV29-1 and TRBJ2-3; TRBD1 matches at 9 bases. CDR1 is SQVTM and CDR2 is ANQGSEA in the germline V gene. The CDR3 runs to 14 residues. The J segment lost 3 bases and the V segment lost 1 base, leaving 2 bases of the junction unmatched.

This clone was detected only once. The chain uses TRBV19 and TRBJ1-6; D gene unclear. The CDR3 loop spans 14 amino acids. CDR1 LNHDA and CDR2 SQIVND come from the germline V gene (reference sequence). Between the trimmed V and J ends, which lost 4 bases and 9 bases, there was a span of 13 bases. CDR3 in amino acids: CASSTPFRGSPLHF. CDR3 in DNA: TGTGCCAGTAGTACACCCTTTCGGGGTTCACCCCTCCACTTT. The whole variable domain, remainder taken from reference TRBV19 and TRBJ1-6, is DGGITQSPKYLFRKEGQNVTLSCEQNLNHDAMYWYRQDPGQGLRLIYYSQIVNDFQKGDIAEGYSVSREKKESFPLTVTSAQKNPTAFYLCASSTPFRGSPLHFGNGTRLTVT.

The rearrangement uses TRBV11-2 and TRBJ2-7; 9 positions match TRBD2. Looked up from germline, CDR1 is SGHAT and CDR2 is FQNNGV. The CDR3 contains 15 residues. The V and J ends lost 5 bases and 6 bases, in that order; junction bases with no gene match: 11. DNA for the CDR3: TGTGCCAGCAGCAAAAACAGCGGGAGGAAAGTCGAGCAGTACTTC. Translation: CASSKNSGRKVEQYF.

J is TRBJ2-3 and V is TRBV19, with TRBD2 identical over 12 bases. CDR1 LNHDA and CDR2 SQIVND come from the germline V gene (reference sequence). The J segment lost 1 base and the V segment lost 3 bases, leaving 8 bases of the junction unmatched. The CDR3 covers 18 residues. This CDR3 is CASSMGLAGGHGTDTQYF. In nucleotides, the CDR3 is TGTGCCAGTAGTATGGGGCTAGCGGGGGGGCACGGCACAGATACGCAGTATTTT.

CDR3 in amino acids: CASSLSSGSTDTQYF. CDR3 DNA: TGTGCCAGCAGCTTAAGTAGCGGGAGTACAGATACGCAGTATTTT. The V gene is TRBV7-2, the J gene TRBJ2-3; 9 bases line up with TRBD2. This CDR3 contains 15 residues. Germline-derived CDR1 and CDR2 are SGHTA and FQGNSA. V was pared by 2 bases and J by 3 bases, with 3 bases of the junction left unmatched.

This clone was observed many times. The V call is TRBV7-9, the J call TRBJ2-6; D perhaps matches TRBD1 (5 bases). V lost 3 bases, J lost 0 bases, and 15 bases lay in between. The germline gives CDR1 SEHNR, CDR2 FQNEAQ (reference sequence). The CDR3 covers 18 residues. This chain's CDR3 is CASSLGQAPLSGANVLTF. In nucleotides, the CDR3 is TGTGCCAGCAGCTTGGGGCAGGCGCCCCTCTCTGGGGCCAACGTCCTGACTTTC.